The 28 T cell receptor beta chains below all came from one sample that was sequenced in a study of radiotherapy plus CTLA-4 blockade in lung cancer (dated by TCRdb to about 2018). Libraries were built with the immunoSEQ multiplex PCR assay. TCRdb limited this immuneACCESS table to in-frame rearrangements with V and J called. A share of clones is missing; checked studies link under half to unresolved V genes, and the rest is unexplained. In all, the sample holds about 62,000 clones, and 70% to 80% of those were seen once. The ten largest clones add up to about 3% of the sample. Specimen: peripheral blood, collected from a patient treated with radiotherapy plus ipilimumab. These receptors were taken from a human donor with non-small cell lung cancer who had a complete response to radiotherapy plus ipilimumab.

J is TRBJ1-6 and V is TRBV15, with unresolved D. Trimming left V 6 bases short and J 0 bases short, with 9 bases between. This CDR3 has 15 amino acids. The germline CDR1 and CDR2 sequences are LNHNV and YYDKDF (reference sequence). Here the CDR3 DNA reads TGTGCCACCAGTCCCTTGAGCTCCTATAATTCACCCCTCCACTTT. Encoded protein: CATSPLSSYNSPLHF.

The chain couples TRBV7-9 to TRBJ1-4, with D tentatively TRBD1 (5 bases). The germline V and J ends were trimmed by 5 bases and 0 bases, with 16 bases remaining between them. Germline CDR1 reads SEHNR; CDR2 reads FQNEAQ (reference sequence). There are 17 residues in the CDR3. The DNA of the CDR3 is TGTGCCAGCAGCGATCTTGAAGGGGTATCAACTAATGAAAAACTGTTTTTT. It codes for CASSDLEGVSTNEKLFF. Combining the CDR3 with reference TRBV7-9 and TRBJ1-4 gives the whole variable domain DTGVSQNPRHKITKRGQNVTFRCDPISEHNRLYWYRQTLGQGPEFLTYFQNEAQLEKSRLLSDRFSAERPKGSFSTLEIQRTEQGDSAMYLCASSDLEGVSTNEKLFFGSGTQLSVL.

This rearrangement joins TRBV5-1 to TRBJ2-3; 7 nucleotides line up with TRBD2. With V trimmed by 0 bases and J by 1 base, 8 bases remained unmatched. Germline V gives CDR1 SGHRS, CDR2 YFSETQ. This CDR3 has 17 amino acids. CDR3 region: CASSLVPGGSGTDTQYF. CDR3 DNA sequence: TGCGCCAGCAGCTTGGTGCCCGGCGGGAGTGGCACAGATACGCAGTATTTT.

This chain links TRBV11-3 with TRBJ2-1; D is ambiguous. This CDR3 contains 14 residues. Deletions cut 0 bases from V and 8 bases from J, with 11 bases between. CDR1 and CDR2 from the germline V gene are SGHNT and YENEEA. CDR3 protein: CASSLDGGLYEQFF. CDR3 in DNA: TGTGCCAGCAGCTTAGACGGCGGTCTCTATGAGCAGTTCTTC.

This chain links TRBV5-1 with TRBJ2-5; possible D gene TRBD1, 5 bases. Germline V CDR1 and CDR2: SGHRS, YFSETQ. The CDR3 runs to 13 residues. V lost 4 bases and J 5 bases, leaving 12 bases between the germline ends. CDR3 in amino acids: CASSVPGSETQYF. In DNA, the CDR3 is TGCGCCAGCAGCGTGCCAGGGTCGGAGACCCAGTACTTC.

The V and J genes are TRBV18 and TRBJ1-4, with D possibly being TRBD1 (6 bases). This CDR3 contains 15 residues. The ends were cut back, 1 base at V and 0 bases at J, with 6 bases in the middle. The germline gives CDR1 KGHSH, CDR2 LQKENI. The chain's CDR3 is CASSPQGATNEKLFF. Here the CDR3 DNA reads TGTGCCAGCTCACCACAGGGGGCAACTAATGAAAAACTGTTTTTT.

This clone was counted a single time. The rearrangement joins TRBV29-1 to TRBJ2-2; 10 bases line up with TRBD1. V gave up 6 bases and J gave up 2 bases; unmatched junction bases: 3. The CDR3 contains 14 residues. The germline V gene has CDR1 SQVTM and CDR2 ANQGSEA. The CDR3, as DNA: TGCAGCGTGGCGACAGGGGGCAACACCGGGGAGCTGTTTTTT. Its protein is CSVATGGNTGELFF.

This clone was found a few times. The rearrangement uses TRBV6-6 and TRBJ2-3; weak D call: TRBD2 (6 bases). Germline CDR1 reads MNHNY; CDR2 reads SVGAGI (reference sequence). CDR3 size: 15 residues. V lost 1 base and J lost 2, with 10 bases in between. CDR3 nucleotides: TGTGCCAGCAGTTACTTCGCGGGGTTCACAGATACGCAGTATTTT. Amino acid sequence: CASSYFAGFTDTQYF.

This clone was recorded a few times. V gene TRBV18 combines with J gene TRBJ2-5, with a possible D match to TRBD1 (5 bases). CDR3 size: 15 residues. Trimming cost V 3 bases and J 5 bases, with 16 bases left between them. CDR1 and CDR2 (germline): KGHSH, LQKENI. The CDR3 DNA reads TGTGCCAGCTCACCCCAGGGTCACGCTGTGGAGACCCAGTACTTC. Translating it yields CASSPQGHAVETQYF.

This clone came up once. The V gene is TRBV10-3, the J gene TRBJ2-4; 8 positions agree with TRBD1. The CDR3 sequence is 17 residues long. Germline V gene data show CDR1 as ENHRY and CDR2 as SYGVKD. Losses at the gene ends were 0 bases for V and 5 bases for J; bases not matched to a gene: 9. CDR3 sequence reads: CAISESGSGTGQNIQYF. CDR3 DNA sequence: TGTGCCATCAGTGAGTCAGGAAGTGGGACAGGTCAAAACATTCAGTACTTC.

V gene TRBV19 combines with J gene TRBJ2-7; 8 nucleotides line up with TRBD2. Trimming cost V 5 bases and J 2 bases; bases outside gene matches: 5. The CDR3 length is 14 residues. Germline CDR1 and CDR2: LNHDA and SQIVND (reference sequence). The CDR3 bases are TGTGCCAGTAGTCAGGGACTAGGACCCTACGAGCAGTACTTC. Its protein product is CASSQGLGPYEQYF. The complete variable domain, with remaining parts taken from reference TRBV19 and TRBJ2-7, reads DGGITQSPKYLFRKEGQNVTLSCEQNLNHDAMYWYRQDPGQGLRLIYYSQIVNDFQKGDIAEGYSVSREKKESFPLTVTSAQKNPTAFYLCASSQGLGPYEQYFGPGTRLTVT.

This clone was observed a handful of times. This chain links TRBV19 with TRBJ1-5; no definite D call. The germline V gene encodes CDR1 LNHDA and CDR2 SQIVND (reference sequence). Trimming stripped 4 bases from V and 3 bases from J, with 7 bases between. The CDR3 totals 13 residues. CDR3 sequence: CASSNQANQPQHF. Written as DNA, the CDR3 is TGTGCCAGTAGTAATCAGGCCAATCAGCCCCAGCATTTT.

The chain combines TRBV9 with TRBJ1-2; 9 nucleotides match TRBD1. The CDR3 is 14 residues long. CDR1 is SGDLS, CDR2 YYNGEE, per germline. Unmatched junction bases numbered 10, after V lost 6 bases and J lost 7 bases. The CDR3 DNA sequence: TGTGCCAGCAACCGACAACAGGGGGCGGGTGGCTACACCTTC. Amino acid sequence: CASNRQQGAGGYTF.

The chain carries TRBV30 and TRBJ1-2; the match to TRBD1 covers 8 bases. CDR3 length: 14 amino acids. The germline CDR1 and CDR2 sequences are GTSNPN and SVGIG (reference sequence). V lost 5 bases to trimming and J lost 4 bases; unmatched junction nucleotides: 9. The CDR3 spells CAWAADRVAYGYTF. The CDR3, as DNA: TGTGCCTGGGCCGCGGACAGGGTGGCCTATGGCTACACCTTC.

By sample fraction, this clone is medium-sized. This chain joins TRBV21-1 and TRBJ1-2; TRBD1, the table's D call, was not compared with the DNA. TRBV21-1 constitutes a pseudogene. This CDR3 contains 18 residues. The CDR3 spells CASSKGGTGRWDNYGYTF. The CDR3 DNA reads TGTGCCAGCAGCAAGGGTGGGACAGGGAGATGGGATAACTATGGCTACACCTTC.

V gene TRBV4-1 combines with J gene TRBJ2-5; weak D call: TRBD1 (5 bases). CDR3 length: 18 amino acids. The ends were cut back, 4 bases at V and 2 bases at J, with 23 bases in the middle. CDR1 MGHRA and CDR2 YSYEKL come from the germline V gene. CDR3 protein: CASSPLGPYSQTQETQYF. In DNA form, the CDR3 reads TGCGCCAGCAGCCCTCTGGGGCCTTACAGTCAGACGCAAGAGACCCAGTACTTC.

The CDR3 nucleotides are TGTGCCAGCAGTCAAAAGTCGGCCTACGAGCAGTACTTC. Translation gives CASSQKSAYEQYF. The chain has TRBV25-1 and TRBJ2-7; D not resolved. V lost 5 bases to trimming and J lost 2 bases, with 10 bases between them. Per the germline V gene, CDR1 is MGHDK and CDR2 is SYGVNS. CDR3 length: 13 residues.

There are a few counts of this clone. The J gene is TRBJ1-1, the V gene TRBV18; perhaps TRBD1 as D (5 bases). Germline CDR1 is KGHSH and CDR2 is LQKENI. CDR3 length equals 14 residues. Deletions cut 3 bases from V and 1 base from J, with 9 bases between. CDR3 region: CASSPPQGNTEAFF. The CDR3 nucleotides are TGTGCCAGCTCACCGCCTCAGGGGAACACTGAAGCTTTCTTT.

The chain uses TRBV18 and TRBJ2-5, with a tentative D call TRBD1 (6 bases). From germline, CDR1 is KGHSH and CDR2 LQKENI. This CDR3 comprises 15 residues. V lost 2 bases, J lost 4 bases, and 14 bases lay in between. CDR3 nucleotides: TGTGCCAGCTCACCATTGACAGGTCTGGGAGAGACCCAGTACTTC. Protein: CASSPLTGLGETQYF.

This sequence joins TRBV6-5 and TRBJ1-4, with 11 bases aligning to TRBD1. There are 15 residues in the CDR3. Trimming at V came to 6 bases and at J to 4 bases, leaving 4 bases not matched to a gene. The V gene's germline CDR1 is MNHEY and CDR2 SVGAGI. CDR3 sequence: CASRVDRGHNEKLFF. The CDR3 nucleotides are TGTGCCAGCAGGGTGGACAGGGGGCATAATGAAAAACTGTTTTTT.

By share of the sample, this clone is medium-sized (0.01 to 0.1%). The chain links TRBV10-2 to TRBJ1-4; D uncertain. CDR1 and CDR2 from the germline V gene are WSHSY and SAAADI. The length of the CDR3 is 13 residues. Trimming took off 2 bases at V and 2 bases at J, with 3 bases between the two ends. CDR3 DNA: TGCGCCAGCAGTGAGCGGACTAATGAAAAACTGTTTTTT. This gives the protein CASSERTNEKLFF.

The chain joins TRBV28 to TRBJ2-4; TRBD1 agrees at 8 bases. CDR1 is MDHEN and CDR2 is SYDVKM in the germline V gene. This CDR3 is built from 14 residues. Losses at the gene ends were 2 bases for V and 6 bases for J; bases not matched to a gene: 3. The CDR3 sequence is CASSLPTGGNIQYF. CDR3 bases: TGTGCCAGCAGTTTACCCACAGGGGGAAACATTCAGTACTTC.

V and J are TRBV6-5 and TRBJ2-3; D gene uncertain. CDR3 length equals 14 residues. Germline V lookup: CDR1 MNHEY, CDR2 SVGAGI. Trimming removed 3 bases from V and 2 bases from J, with 9 bases in between. CDR3 DNA: TGTGCCAGCAGTTATGGCAGAACCACAGATACGCAGTATTTT. Protein product: CASSYGRTTDTQYF.

This rearrangement joins TRBV9 to TRBJ1-4, with D possibly being TRBD1 (6 bases). CDR3 length: 16 residues. Germline CDR1 and CDR2: SGDLS and YYNGEE. Trimming left V 3 bases short and J 4 bases short, with 16 bases between. The CDR3 reads CASSATGFRGNEKLFF. The DNA for the CDR3 is TGTGCCAGCAGCGCCACAGGGTTCAGGGGTAATGAAAAACTGTTTTTT. The whole variable domain, filled in from reference TRBV9 and TRBJ1-4, reads DSGVTQTPKHLITATGQRVTLRCSPRSGDLSVYWYQQSLDQGLQFLIQYYNGEERAKGNILERFSAQQFPDLHSELNLSSLELGDSALYFCASSATGFRGNEKLFFGSGTQLSVL.

The chain employs TRBV20-1 and TRBJ2-5; a possible D gene is TRBD1 (5 bases). Per the germline V gene, CDR1 is DFQATT and CDR2 is SNEGSKA (reference sequence). The CDR3 is 11 residues long. V lost 7 bases and J lost 5, with 11 bases in between. The CDR3 nucleotides read TGCAGTGTAGGGGATTGGGAGACCCAGTACTTC. This sequence encodes CSVGDWETQYF.

The chain is built from TRBV25-1 and TRBJ2-7; 8 positions match TRBD1. Germline V CDR1 and CDR2: MGHDK, SYGVNS. V was pared by 3 bases and J by 5 bases, with 9 bases of the junction left unmatched. The CDR3 sequence is 15 residues long. CDR3 in amino acids: CASSDGQGARDEQYF. DNA for the CDR3: TGTGCCAGCAGTGACGGCCAGGGGGCGCGGGACGAGCAGTACTTC.

The rearrangement uses TRBV19 and TRBJ1-1; a weak D match, TRBD1 (6 bases). The CDR3 totals 17 residues. Germline V CDR1 and CDR2: LNHDA, SQIVND (reference sequence). The V and J ends lost 6 bases and 1 base respectively, with 21 bases between them. This chain's CDR3 is CASRPLHLGQRNTEAFF. CDR3 in DNA: TGTGCCAGTAGACCCCTCCACTTAGGACAGAGGAACACTGAAGCTTTCTTT.

The J gene is TRBJ2-5, the V gene TRBV23-1, with D uncertain. TRBV23-1 is filed as an ORF, its function uncertain. The CDR3 loop spans 15 amino acids. V was trimmed by 6 bases and J by 2 bases, leaving 16 bases between them. The CDR3 spells CASSPPQWRQETQYF. In DNA, the CDR3 is TGCGCCAGCAGCCCGCCCCAGTGGAGACAAGAGACCCAGTACTTC.